Presented here are 26 T cell receptor beta chains from one specimen sequenced in a study of long-term antiretroviral therapy in people with HIV. Survey level was the resolution at which the v3.0 immunoSEQ assay ran. Produced via immunoSEQ multiplex PCR; TCRdb's table is partial and in-frame only. The table includes about 21,000 clones, 88% detected once. The source material was unsorted PBMCs, sampled 2.3 years after starting antiretroviral therapy. Receptors originate from a man aged 55 to 70 with HIV.

The chain joins TRBV5-1 to TRBJ1-1, with a possible D match to TRBD1 (6 bases). CDR1 SGHRS and CDR2 YFSETQ come from the germline V gene. V was clipped by 2 bases and J by 5 bases, with 10 bases between them. The CDR3 extends over 13 amino acids. CDR3 DNA sequence: TGCGCCAGCAGCTTACAGGGATGGACTGAAGCTTTCTTT. The encoded protein is CASSLQGWTEAFF.

This sequence joins TRBV18 and TRBJ1-4, with a weak D call TRBD1 (5 bases). Trimming shortened V by 2 bases and J by 2 bases, and 12 bases separated the two germline ends. Germline loops: CDR1 KGHSH, CDR2 LQKENI. There are 16 residues in the CDR3. This CDR3 is CASSPFSGRTNEKLFF. The CDR3, as DNA: TGTGCCAGCTCACCATTCTCAGGGCGGACTAATGAAAAACTGTTTTTT.

V gene TRBV7-9 combines with J gene TRBJ1-2; 8 bases align to TRBD1. The CDR3 covers 14 residues. CDR1 is SEHNR and CDR2 is FQNEAQ in the germline V gene (reference sequence). J lost 2 bases, V lost 4 bases, and 3 bases had no gene match. CDR3 DNA: TGTGCCAGCAGCTACGGGGACAGGAACTATGGCTACACCTTC. Translating it yields CASSYGDRNYGYTF.

This chain links TRBV4-1 with TRBJ1-2, with D hard to call. The V gene lost 3 bases and the J gene lost 0 bases, with 2 bases spanning the gap. The germline gives CDR1 MGHRA, CDR2 YSYEKL. The CDR3 is 12 residues long. CDR3 protein: CASSQANYGYTF. The DNA for the CDR3 is TGCGCCAGCAGCCAGGCTAACTATGGCTACACCTTC.

The V and J genes are TRBV19 and TRBJ2-3; possible D gene TRBD1, 6 bases. The germline V gene has CDR1 LNHDA and CDR2 SQIVND (reference sequence). The CDR3 is 14 residues long. Trimming removed 5 bases from V and 4 bases from J, with 13 bases in between. The CDR3 region is CASSPRQVSDTQYF. DNA of the CDR3: TGTGCCAGTAGTCCACGACAGGTCTCAGATACGCAGTATTTT.

This chain connects TRBV6-6 to TRBJ2-7, with D perhaps being TRBD1 or TRBD2 (5 bases each). The CDR3 consists of 14 residues. The ends were cut back, 4 bases at V and 0 bases at J, with 10 bases in the middle. Germline-derived CDR1 and CDR2 are MNHNY and SVGAGI (reference sequence). CDR3 protein: CASSWGMTSYEQYF. As DNA, the CDR3 is TGTGCCAGCAGTTGGGGGATGACCTCCTACGAGCAGTACTTC.

The V call is TRBV7-9, the J call TRBJ1-4; 8 bases map to TRBD1. With V trimmed by 1 base and J by 0 bases, 4 bases remained unmatched. Germline V gives CDR1 SEHNR, CDR2 FQNEAQ (reference sequence). The CDR3 length is 17 residues. The chain's CDR3 is CASSLVGTGATNEKLFF. In nucleotides, the CDR3 is TGTGCCAGCAGCTTAGTAGGGACAGGAGCAACTAATGAAAAACTGTTTTTT.

The CDR3, as DNA: TGCGCCAGCAGCTTGACAGATAGCTCCTACAATGAGCAGTTCTTC. This encodes CASSLTDSSYNEQFF. The rearrangement uses TRBV5-1 and TRBJ2-1; D is unclear. V shed 1 base and J shed 0 bases, with 8 bases lying between them. Germline values: CDR1 SGHRS, CDR2 YFSETQ. This CDR3 is 15 amino acids long.

To note about this clone: Sequence at one end of the junction differs from germline and may be a read error. The chain employs TRBV9 and TRBJ2-1; 10 bases align to TRBD2. The CDR3 covers 16 residues. CDR1 and CDR2 (germline): SGDLS, YYNGEE. Here the CDR3 reads CASSASGRNGYTEQFF. In nucleotides, the CDR3 is TGTGCCAGCAGCGCTAGCGGGAGAAATGGATACACTGAGCAGTTCTTC.

V and J are TRBV5-1 and TRBJ1-6, with 11 bases matching TRBD1. Trimming took 2 bases from V and 0 from J; bases not matched to a gene: 7. The CDR3 has 19 residues. CDR1 is SGHRS, CDR2 YFSETQ, per germline. The CDR3 loop is CASSLVPGQGDSYNSPLHF. In DNA, the CDR3 is TGCGCCAGCAGCTTAGTGCCGGGACAGGGGGACTCCTATAATTCACCCCTCCACTTT.

The chain has TRBV6-5 and TRBJ2-7; 10 nucleotides agree with TRBD2. Per germline, CDR1 MNHEY and CDR2 SVGAGI. CDR3 length: 15 amino acids. J was trimmed by 2 bases and V by 2 bases; bases with no gene match: 3. CDR3 DNA: TGTGCCAGCAGTTACCGGCTAGCGGGGGCCTACGAGCAGTACTTC. It encodes CASSYRLAGAYEQYF.

The V call is TRBV10-1, the J call TRBJ1-1, with D possibly matching TRBD1 (5 bases). Germline loops: CDR1 WNHNN, CDR2 SYGVQD (reference sequence). The germline V and J ends were trimmed by 0 bases and 8 bases, with 13 bases remaining between them. The length of the CDR3 is 14 residues. CDR3 in amino acids: CASSESVGASEAFF. For the CDR3, the DNA is TGCGCCAGCAGTGAGTCAGTCGGGGCATCGGAAGCTTTCTTT.

This clone was observed once. The V call is TRBV9, the J call TRBJ1-1, with D maybe TRBD1 (6 bases). CDR1 and CDR2 (germline): SGDLS, YYNGEE. The V end was cut by 3 bases, the J end by 4 bases, with 16 bases between. The length of the CDR3 is 15 residues. CDR3 sequence (DNA): TGTGCCAGCAGCGCGGAGGGGGTGGGGAGCACTGAAGCTTTCTTT. The encoded protein is CASSAEGVGSTEAFF.

This clone was recorded only once. This sequence joins TRBV6-1 and TRBJ1-3; D call uncertain. V lost 8 bases to trimming and J lost 5 bases, with 4 bases between them. Germline loops: CDR1 MNHNS, CDR2 SASEGT. There are 10 residues in the CDR3. CDR3 DNA sequence: TGTGCCAGCCGACGAAACACCATATATTTT. Translated: CASRRNTIYF.

Only a few counts were recorded for this clone. The chain has TRBV9 and TRBJ2-1; the match to TRBD2 covers 9 bases. This CDR3 has 17 amino acids. V trimming: 0 bases; J trimming: 0 bases; junction bases outside the gene matches: 4. Germline CDR1 is SGDLS and CDR2 is YYNGEE. CDR3 sequence (DNA): TGTGCCAGCAGCGTAGTGGTTAGCGGGAGCTCCTACAATGAGCAGTTCTTC. Residues: CASSVVVSGSSYNEQFF.

V gene TRBV11-2 combines with J gene TRBJ2-2; 12 nucleotides match TRBD2. This CDR3 comprises 17 residues. Per germline, CDR1 SGHAT and CDR2 FQNNGV. Trimming removed 5 bases from V and 2 bases from J; junction bases left unmatched: 6. CDR3 bases: TGTGCCAGCAGCACCTCACTAGCGGGGGGTAACACCGGGGAGCTGTTTTTT. Protein: CASSTSLAGGNTGELFF.

This clone was seen once. V is TRBV5-1 and J is TRBJ2-7; 9 nucleotides align to TRBD2. Trimming cost V 3 bases and J 5 bases; bases outside gene matches: 15. Germline V gene data show CDR1 as SGHRS and CDR2 as YFSETQ. The CDR3 loop spans 17 amino acids. For the CDR3, the DNA is TGCGCCAGCAGCTCTGGCAGCGGGAGGCACCTTTTGAACGAGCAGTACTTC. As protein: CASSSGSGRHLLNEQYF.

This clone came up a few times. The rearrangement joins TRBV2 to TRBJ2-7; 7 bases are a match to TRBD1. Germline CDR1 SNHLY, CDR2 FYNNEI. V trimming: 5 bases; J trimming: 4 bases; junction bases outside the gene matches: 8. The CDR3 contains 14 residues. The CDR3 sequence: CASSYQGVGYEQYF. In DNA form, the CDR3 reads TGTGCCAGCAGTTATCAGGGGGTCGGGTACGAGCAGTACTTC.

The gene calls are TRBV11-2 and TRBJ2-3; 10 nucleotides match TRBD1. J was trimmed by 3 bases and V by 2 bases; bases with no gene match: 8. CDR1 and CDR2 from the germline V gene are SGHAT and FQNNGV. The CDR3 has 17 residues. In DNA form, the CDR3 reads TGTGCCAGCAGCTTACGGAGACAGGGGGCTCGGACAGATACGCAGTATTTT. It encodes CASSLRRQGARTDTQYF.

This clone has only a few counts. This sequence joins TRBV28 and TRBJ2-7; no clear D gene. CDR3 length: 12 residues. Germline-derived CDR1 and CDR2 are MDHEN and SYDVKM. V was clipped by 6 bases and J by 4 bases, with 10 bases between them. The CDR3 here is CASRRLGYEQYF. In DNA, the CDR3 is TGTGCCAGCAGGCGCTTGGGGTACGAGCAGTACTTC.

The chain is built from TRBV9 and TRBJ2-7; D possibly corresponds to TRBD2 (6 bases). The V end was cut by 1 base, the J end by 7 bases, with 18 bases between. This CDR3 is built from 15 residues. Per germline, CDR1 SGDLS and CDR2 YYNGEE. CDR3 sequence (DNA): TGTGCCAGCAGCGTAAACCCACGACCGGGGGTAGAGCAGTACTTC. Amino acid sequence: CASSVNPRPGVEQYF.

V gene TRBV6-6 combines with J gene TRBJ1-3; no firm D call. Trimming pared 7 bases from V and 2 bases from J, leaving 6 bases between. The germline gives CDR1 MNHNY, CDR2 SVGAGI (reference sequence). The CDR3 sequence is 12 residues long. The CDR3 region has the DNA TGTGCCAGCACCTCGGCTGGAAACACCATATATTTT. Protein product: CASTSAGNTIYF.

The chain joins TRBV25-1 to TRBJ2-7, with 9 positions matching TRBD1. Germline V gene sequence: CDR1 MGHDK, CDR2 SYGVNS. V shed 4 bases and J 7 bases; nucleotides not matched to a gene: 17. The CDR3 extends over 17 amino acids. The CDR3 spells CASSGGTGRILTSEQYF. DNA for the CDR3: TGTGCCAGCAGTGGCGGGACAGGGAGAATTTTAACGTCGGAGCAGTACTTC.

This clone was picked up one time. The chain carries TRBV9 and TRBJ1-3, with D maybe TRBD1 (6 bases). This CDR3 is built from 15 residues. Germline V gene sequence: CDR1 SGDLS, CDR2 YYNGEE. Trimming removed 0 bases from V and 1 base from J, with 8 bases in between. The CDR3: CASSVEGQSGNTIYF. The CDR3, as DNA: TGTGCCAGCAGCGTAGAAGGACAGTCTGGAAACACCATATATTTT.

The chain employs TRBV7-9 and TRBJ2-3, with D uncertain. Trimming removed 5 bases at V and 2 bases at J, with 14 bases between. Germline V CDR1 and CDR2: SEHNR, FQNEAQ (reference sequence). The CDR3 extends over 15 amino acids. CDR3 loop: CASSPKPRITDTQYF. The CDR3 nucleotides read TGTGCCAGCAGCCCCAAGCCCCGGATCACAGATACGCAGTATTTT. Supplemented by reference TRBV7-9 and TRBJ2-3, the full variable domain reads DTGVSQNPRHKITKRGQNVTFRCDPISEHNRLYWYRQTLGQGPEFLTYFQNEAQLEKSRLLSDRFSAERPKGSFSTLEIQRTEQGDSAMYLCASSPKPRITDTQYFGPGTRLTVL.

V gene TRBV7-9 combines with J gene TRBJ2-3; 14 bases align to TRBD2. V was clipped by 1 base and J by 6 bases; unmatched bases: 3. The germline V gene encodes CDR1 SEHNR and CDR2 FQNEAQ (reference sequence). CDR3 size: 16 residues. CDR3 loop: CASSLVRTSGGDTQYF. The CDR3 DNA is TGTGCCAGCAGCTTAGTTCGGACTAGCGGGGGGGATACGCAGTATTTT. Full variable domain (outside the CDR3, taken from reference TRBV7-9 and TRBJ2-3): DTGVSQNPRHKITKRGQNVTFRCDPISEHNRLYWYRQTLGQGPEFLTYFQNEAQLEKSRLLSDRFSAERPKGSFSTLEIQRTEQGDSAMYLCASSLVRTSGGDTQYFGPGTRLTVL.